Below, 17 T cell receptor beta chains from the same sample are listed, as sequenced in a study of monozygotic twins with cystic fibrosis. Sequenced by immunoSEQ multiplex PCR; TCRdb stores in-frame clones only, minus some. The sample has 30,000 to 45,000 clones; roughly 84% are singletons. The sample taken for sequencing was blood. All receptors come from a girl aged 2-10 years with cystic fibrosis.

The chain carries TRBV29-1 and TRBJ2-3; D is ambiguous. V lost 0 bases and J 4 bases, leaving 8 bases between the germline ends. Germline assignment: CDR1 SQVTM and CDR2 ANQGSEA. The CDR3 has 13 amino acids. CDR3 DNA sequence: TGCAGCGTTGAAGATATCTGGGCAGATACGCAGTATTTT. It is translated as CSVEDIWADTQYF.

J is TRBJ1-4 and V is TRBV4-2, with D maybe TRBD1 (6 bases). The germline V gene has CDR1 LGHNA and CDR2 YNFKEQ. Between the trimmed V and J ends, which lost 1 base and 6 bases, there was a span of 15 bases. This CDR3 comprises 16 residues. CDR3 residues: CASSQARGRGDEKLFF. The CDR3 DNA follows: TGTGCCAGCAGCCAAGCCCGGGGCAGGGGAGATGAAAAACTGTTTTTT.

The chain couples TRBV9 to TRBJ1-6, with D unclear. Trimming removed 3 bases at V and 0 bases at J, with 4 bases between. Germline V gene data show CDR1 as SGDLS and CDR2 as YYNGEE. This CDR3 has 14 residues. For the CDR3, the DNA is TGTGCCAGCAGCGAGAGCTCCTATAATTCACCCCTCCACTTT. This translates into CASSESSYNSPLHF.

The chain combines TRBV9 with TRBJ2-6, with a weak D call TRBD1 (5 bases). Looked up from germline, CDR1 is SGDLS and CDR2 is YYNGEE. V was trimmed by 0 bases and J by 4 bases, leaving 8 bases between them. The CDR3 runs to 15 residues. The CDR3 coding sequence is TGTGCCAGCAGCGTAGAGGGGTCCGGGGCCAACGTCCTGACTTTC. Translated, it gives CASSVEGSGANVLTF. Using reference TRBV9 and TRBJ2-6 for the parts outside the CDR3, the full variable domain is DSGVTQTPKHLITATGQRVTLRCSPRSGDLSVYWYQQSLDQGLQFLIQYYNGEERAKGNILERFSAQQFPDLHSELNLSSLELGDSALYFCASSVEGSGANVLTFGAGSRLTVL.

This chain connects TRBV5-4 to TRBJ2-3; D not resolved. Trimming took 3 bases from V and 4 from J, leaving 18 bases between them. This CDR3 has 16 residues. The V gene's germline CDR1 is SGHNT and CDR2 YYREEE (reference sequence). The CDR3 DNA reads TGTGCCAGCAGCTCCCGACTCGACCTCGCCGCAGATACGCAGTATTTT. It specifies CASSSRLDLAADTQYF.

This rearrangement joins TRBV13 to TRBJ2-3; 10 positions match TRBD1. The CDR3 is 18 amino acids. V dropped 0 bases and J dropped 4; count of bases not matched to a gene: 10. CDR1 PRHDT and CDR2 FYEKMQ come from the germline V gene (reference sequence). CDR3 coding DNA: TGTGCCAGCAGCTTAGGGACAGGGGGCTTCATTGAGGCAGATACGCAGTATTTT. This sequence encodes CASSLGTGGFIEADTQYF.

The chain has TRBV2 and TRBJ1-2; TRBD1 might be the D (5 bases). The CDR3 contains 15 residues. V dropped 1 base and J dropped 4 bases, with 13 bases sitting between them. The germline CDR1 and CDR2 sequences are SNHLY and FYNNEI. DNA of the CDR3: TGTGCCAGCAGTGAAGAGAGGGTTGGGGGCTATGGCTACACCTTC. It encodes CASSEERVGGYGYTF. Drawing the rest from reference TRBV2 and TRBJ1-2, the complete variable domain is EPEVTQTPSHQVTQMGQEVILRCVPISNHLYFYWYRQILGQKVEFLVSFYNNEISEKSEIFDDQFSVERPDGSNFTLKIRSTKLEDSAMYFCASSEERVGGYGYTFGSGTRLTVV.

The chain employs TRBV18 and TRBJ2-7; D not resolved. Per germline, CDR1 KGHSH and CDR2 LQKENI. The length of the CDR3 is 14 residues. V dropped 2 bases and J dropped 2 bases, with 10 bases sitting between them. CDR3 sequence reads: CASSPAEWPYEQYF. DNA of the CDR3: TGTGCCAGCTCACCAGCCGAGTGGCCCTACGAGCAGTACTTC.

The chain links TRBV7-9 to TRBJ2-3; 9 bases agree with TRBD1. The CDR3 consists of 16 residues. Germline lookup yields CDR1 SEHNR and CDR2 FQNEAQ (reference sequence). The V segment lost 4 bases and the J segment 4 bases; nucleotides outside the gene matches: 9. As DNA, the CDR3 is TGTGCCAGCAGCTCGCTCCCGGGACAGGGTTCAGATACGCAGTATTTT. Amino acids: CASSSLPGQGSDTQYF.

The V and J genes are TRBV5-1 and TRBJ1-2; 7 nucleotides match TRBD1. Unmatched junction bases numbered 2, after V lost 3 bases and J lost 3 bases. The CDR3 contains 13 residues. Germline V gene sequence: CDR1 SGHRS, CDR2 YFSETQ. The DNA for the CDR3 is TGCGCCAGCAGCTCAGGGACAGACTATGGCTACACCTTC. It is translated as CASSSGTDYGYTF.

The chain has TRBV7-2 and TRBJ2-7; 10 bases agree with TRBD1. CDR1 SGHTA and CDR2 FQGNSA come from the germline V gene. Trimming at V came to 0 bases and at J to 2 bases, leaving 4 bases not matched to a gene. This CDR3 is built from 16 residues. CDR3 nucleotide sequence: TGTGCCAGCAGCTTAGCGGGGACAGGGGCAACCTACGAGCAGTACTTC. It specifies CASSLAGTGATYEQYF. The entire variable domain, with the rest obtained from reference TRBV7-2 and TRBJ2-7, is as follows: GAGVSQSPSNKVTEKGKDVELRCDPISGHTALYWYRQSLGQGLEFLIYFQGNSAPDKSGLPSDRFSAERTGGSVSTLTIQRTQQEDSAVYLCASSLAGTGATYEQYFGPGTRLTVT.

This chain uses TRBV19 with TRBJ1-1; maybe TRBD1 (5 bases). Trimming left V 2 bases short and J 0 bases short, with 10 bases between. Germline lookup yields CDR1 LNHDA and CDR2 SQIVND (reference sequence). The CDR3 consists of 15 residues. CDR3 amino acids: CASSITGDLNTEAFF. As DNA, the CDR3 is TGTGCCAGTAGTATAACGGGGGACCTGAACACTGAAGCTTTCTTT. Drawing the rest from reference TRBV19 and TRBJ1-1, the complete variable domain is DGGITQSPKYLFRKEGQNVTLSCEQNLNHDAMYWYRQDPGQGLRLIYYSQIVNDFQKGDIAEGYSVSREKKESFPLTVTSAQKNPTAFYLCASSITGDLNTEAFFGQGTRLTVV.

CDR3 nucleotides: TGTGCCAGCAGCTTAGCCCCGGGACATTCGTCGGGCTACACCTTC. Its protein is CASSLAPGHSSGYTF. The chain employs TRBV7-9 and TRBJ1-2, with D perhaps matching TRBD1 (6 bases). The CDR3 extends over 15 amino acids. Trimming cost V 0 bases and J 8 bases, with 16 bases left between them. CDR1 and CDR2 from the germline V gene are SEHNR and FQNEAQ (reference sequence).

The CDR3, as DNA: TGTGCCAGCAGTGGACCGGGACAGGGCCAAGAGACCCAGTACTTC. Encoded protein: CASSGPGQGQETQYF. The J gene is TRBJ2-5, the V gene TRBV25-1; 9 nucleotides align to TRBD1. Trimming removed 4 bases from V and 1 base from J; junction bases left unmatched: 4. The CDR3 totals 15 residues. The germline gives CDR1 MGHDK, CDR2 SYGVNS.

The DNA for the CDR3 is TGTGCCAGCAGTTACGGGACAGGGGGGAACACTGAAGCTTTCTTT. Protein product: CASSYGTGGNTEAFF. The V and J genes are TRBV6-6 and TRBJ1-1, with 11 bases identical to TRBD1. The V gene end was trimmed by 2 bases and the J gene end by 1 base; junction bases not matched to a gene: 0. Germline assignment: CDR1 MNHNY and CDR2 SVGAGI (reference sequence). The CDR3 is made up of 15 amino acids.

The chain uses TRBV7-9 and TRBJ1-1; 8 nucleotides align to TRBD1. The ends lost 5 bases at V and 0 bases at J; junction bases unmatched: 5. Per the germline V gene, CDR1 is SEHNR and CDR2 is FQNEAQ (reference sequence). The CDR3 is 15 residues long. CDR3 DNA sequence: TGTGCCAGCAGCCAGACAGGGGTTCTGAACACTGAAGCTTTCTTT. Its translation: CASSQTGVLNTEAFF.

V usage is TRBV5-1 and J usage is TRBJ2-5, with 10 bases that match TRBD2. Germline lookup yields CDR1 SGHRS and CDR2 YFSETQ. This CDR3 region has 16 residues. V gave up 3 bases and J gave up 2 bases; unmatched junction bases: 7. CDR3 nucleotides: TGCGCCAGCAGCTCTTGGCTAGCGGGGGTGCAAGAGACCCAGTACTTC. Amino acids: CASSSWLAGVQETQYF.